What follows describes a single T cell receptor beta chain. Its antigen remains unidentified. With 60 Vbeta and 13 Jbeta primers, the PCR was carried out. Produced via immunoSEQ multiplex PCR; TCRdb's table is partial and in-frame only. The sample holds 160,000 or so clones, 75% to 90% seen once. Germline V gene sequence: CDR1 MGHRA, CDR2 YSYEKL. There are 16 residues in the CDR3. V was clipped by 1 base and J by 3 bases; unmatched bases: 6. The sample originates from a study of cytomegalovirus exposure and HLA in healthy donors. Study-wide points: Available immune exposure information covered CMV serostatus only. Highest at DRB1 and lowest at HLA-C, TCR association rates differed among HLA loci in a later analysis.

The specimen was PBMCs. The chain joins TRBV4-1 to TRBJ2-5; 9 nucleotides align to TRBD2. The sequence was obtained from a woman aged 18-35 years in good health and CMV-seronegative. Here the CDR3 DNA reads TGCGCCAGCAGCCAAGGGAGCGGGGGGCAGAAAGAGACCCAGTACTTC. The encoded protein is CASSQGSGGQKETQYF.